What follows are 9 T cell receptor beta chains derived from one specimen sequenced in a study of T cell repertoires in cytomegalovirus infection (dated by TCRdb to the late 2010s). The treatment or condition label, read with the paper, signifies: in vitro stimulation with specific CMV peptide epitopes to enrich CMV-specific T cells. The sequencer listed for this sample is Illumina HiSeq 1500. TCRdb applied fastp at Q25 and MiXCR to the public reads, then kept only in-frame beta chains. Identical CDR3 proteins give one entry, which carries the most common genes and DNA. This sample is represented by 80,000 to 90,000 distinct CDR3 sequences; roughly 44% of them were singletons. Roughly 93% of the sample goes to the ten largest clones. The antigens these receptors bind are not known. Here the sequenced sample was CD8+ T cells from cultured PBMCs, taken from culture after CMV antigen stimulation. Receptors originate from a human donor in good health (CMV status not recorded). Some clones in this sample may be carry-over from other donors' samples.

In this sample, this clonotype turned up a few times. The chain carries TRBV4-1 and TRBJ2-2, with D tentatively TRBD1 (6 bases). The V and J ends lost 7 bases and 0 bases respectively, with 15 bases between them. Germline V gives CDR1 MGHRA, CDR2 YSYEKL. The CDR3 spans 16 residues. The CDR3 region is CASTYRDNANTGELFF. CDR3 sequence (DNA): TGCGCCAGCACGTACCGGGACAACGCGAACACCGGGGAGCTGTTTTTT.

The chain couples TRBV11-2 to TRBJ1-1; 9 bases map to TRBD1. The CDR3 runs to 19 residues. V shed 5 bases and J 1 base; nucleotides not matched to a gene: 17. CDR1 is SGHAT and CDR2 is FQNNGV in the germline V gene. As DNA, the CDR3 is TGTGCCAGCAGCCCCAAGCCGGGACAGGGATGGGTTTGGAACACTGAAGCTTTCTTT. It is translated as CASSPKPGQGWVWNTEAFF.

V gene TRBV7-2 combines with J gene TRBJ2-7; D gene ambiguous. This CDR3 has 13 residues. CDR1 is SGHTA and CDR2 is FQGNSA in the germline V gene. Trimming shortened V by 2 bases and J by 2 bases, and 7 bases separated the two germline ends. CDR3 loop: CASSLSPTYEQYF. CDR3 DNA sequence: TGTGCCAGCAGCTTATCCCCGACCTACGAGCAGTACTTC.

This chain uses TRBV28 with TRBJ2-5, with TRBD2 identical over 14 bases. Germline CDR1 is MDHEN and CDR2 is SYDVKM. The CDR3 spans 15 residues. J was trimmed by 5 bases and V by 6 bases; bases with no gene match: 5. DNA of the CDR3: TGTGCCAGCAGGGGGACTAGCGGGAGAGCGGAGACCCAGTACTTC. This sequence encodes CASRGTSGRAETQYF.

CDR3: CASSPGDRYHYGYTF. The CDR3 nucleotides read TGTGCCAGCAGTCCAGGGGACAGGTACCACTATGGCTACACCTTC. This chain uses TRBV27 with TRBJ1-2; 8 nucleotides align to TRBD1. This CDR3 is built from 15 residues. Trimming cost V 5 bases and J 3 bases; bases outside gene matches: 8. The germline CDR1 and CDR2 sequences are MNHEY and SMNVEV (reference sequence).

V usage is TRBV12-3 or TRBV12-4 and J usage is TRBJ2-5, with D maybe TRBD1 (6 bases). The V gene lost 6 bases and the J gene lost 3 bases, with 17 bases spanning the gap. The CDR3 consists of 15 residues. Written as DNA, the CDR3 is TGTGCCAGCAGCTACGTTCGGGACACCAAAGAGACCCAGTACTTC. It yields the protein CASSYVRDTKETQYF.

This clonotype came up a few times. CDR3 protein: CASSPTGGGRFYNEQFF. The CDR3 coding sequence is TGTGCCAGCAGCCCGACCGGGGGGGGCCGATTTTACAATGAGCAGTTCTTC. The chain uses TRBV7-6 and TRBJ2-1, with 8 bases fitting TRBD2. V lost 5 bases to trimming and J lost 4 bases; unmatched junction nucleotides: 13. The CDR3 runs to 17 residues. Looked up from germline, CDR1 is SGHVS and CDR2 is FNYEAQ. Full variable domain (missing parts from reference TRBV7-6 and TRBJ2-1): GAGVSQSPRYKVTKRGQDVALRCDPISGHVSLYWYRQALGQGPEFLTYFNYEAQQDKSGLPNDRFSAERPEGSISTLTIQRTEQRDSAMYRCASSPTGGGRFYNEQFFGPGTRLTVL.

This CDR3 reads CASSLAGGNNEQFF. DNA for the CDR3: TGTGCCAGCAGTTTAGCGGGGGGCAACAATGAGCAGTTCTTC. This chain uses TRBV27 with TRBJ2-1; 8 nucleotides agree with TRBD2. With 2 bases clipped from V and 5 bases from J, the junction kept 2 bases outside the gene matches. Germline CDR1 is MNHEY and CDR2 is SMNVEV (reference sequence). This CDR3 comprises 14 residues.

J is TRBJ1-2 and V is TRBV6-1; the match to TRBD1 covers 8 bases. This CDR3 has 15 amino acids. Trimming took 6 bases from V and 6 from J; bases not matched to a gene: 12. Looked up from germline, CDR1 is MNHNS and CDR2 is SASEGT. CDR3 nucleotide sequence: TGTGCCAGCAGCGACCGGGACAGGAGAATCCATGGCTACACCTTC. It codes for CASSDRDRRIHGYTF.